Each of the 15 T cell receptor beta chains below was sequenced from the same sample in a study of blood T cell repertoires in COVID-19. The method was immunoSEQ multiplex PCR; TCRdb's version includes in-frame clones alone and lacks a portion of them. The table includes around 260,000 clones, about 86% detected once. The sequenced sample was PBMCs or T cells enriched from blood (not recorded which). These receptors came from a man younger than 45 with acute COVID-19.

For the CDR3, the DNA is TGTGCCAGCAGCTTAGGGGGACAGGGTTATGGCTACACCTTC. Protein sequence: CASSLGGQGYGYTF. The chain links TRBV11-3 to TRBJ1-2, with 9 bases fitting TRBD1. Germline-derived CDR1 and CDR2 are SGHNT and YENEEA. The CDR3 loop spans 14 amino acids. The V and J ends lost 1 base and 5 bases, in that order; junction bases with no gene match: 2.

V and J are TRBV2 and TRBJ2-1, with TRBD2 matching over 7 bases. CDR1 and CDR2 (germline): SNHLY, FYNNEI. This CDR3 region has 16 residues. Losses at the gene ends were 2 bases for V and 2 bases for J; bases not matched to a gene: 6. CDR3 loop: CASSEWASGAYNEQFF. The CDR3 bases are TGTGCCAGCAGTGAATGGGCTAGCGGAGCCTACAATGAGCAGTTCTTC. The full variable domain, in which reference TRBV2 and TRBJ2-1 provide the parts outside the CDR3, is EPEVTQTPSHQVTQMGQEVILRCVPISNHLYFYWYRQILGQKVEFLVSFYNNEISEKSEIFDDQFSVERPDGSNFTLKIRSTKLEDSAMYFCASSEWASGAYNEQFFGPGTRLTVL.

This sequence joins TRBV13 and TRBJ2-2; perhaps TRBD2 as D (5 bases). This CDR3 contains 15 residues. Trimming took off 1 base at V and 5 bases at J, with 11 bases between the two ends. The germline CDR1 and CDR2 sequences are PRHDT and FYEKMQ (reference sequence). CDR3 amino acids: CASSLAGNSTGELFF. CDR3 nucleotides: TGTGCCAGCAGCTTAGCGGGGAACTCAACCGGGGAGCTGTTTTTT. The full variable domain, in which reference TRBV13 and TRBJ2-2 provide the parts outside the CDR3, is AAGVIQSPRHLIKEKRETATLKCYPIPRHDTVYWYQQGPGQDPQFLISFYEKMQSDKGSIPDRFSAQQFSDYHSELNMSSLELGDSALYFCASSLAGNSTGELFFGEGSRLTVL.

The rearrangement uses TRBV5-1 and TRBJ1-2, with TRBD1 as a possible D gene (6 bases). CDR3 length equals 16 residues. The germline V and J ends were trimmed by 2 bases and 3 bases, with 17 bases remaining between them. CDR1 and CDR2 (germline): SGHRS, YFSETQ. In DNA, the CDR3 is TGCGCCAGCAGCTTTTCCCGGGGGGCGCCGGACTATGGCTACACCTTC. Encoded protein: CASSFSRGAPDYGYTF.

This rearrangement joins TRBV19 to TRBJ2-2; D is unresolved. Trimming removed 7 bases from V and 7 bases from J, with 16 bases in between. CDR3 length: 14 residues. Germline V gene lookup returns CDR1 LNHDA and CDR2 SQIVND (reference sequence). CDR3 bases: TGTGCCAGTATCTATAACCCGGCAGGCGGGGAGCTGTTTTTT. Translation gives CASIYNPAGGELFF.

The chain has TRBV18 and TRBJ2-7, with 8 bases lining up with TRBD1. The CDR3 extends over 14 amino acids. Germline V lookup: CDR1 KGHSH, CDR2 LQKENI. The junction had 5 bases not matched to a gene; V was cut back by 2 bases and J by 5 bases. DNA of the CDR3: TGTGCCAGCTCACCAGCAGGGGGCCCCCACGAGCAGTACGTC. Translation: CASSPAGGPHEQYV.

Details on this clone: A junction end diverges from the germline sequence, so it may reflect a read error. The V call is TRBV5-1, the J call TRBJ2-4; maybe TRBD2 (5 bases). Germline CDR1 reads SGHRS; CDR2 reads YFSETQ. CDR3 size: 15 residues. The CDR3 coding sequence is TGTGCCAGCAGCTTGGATATCGCGGGCAAAAACATTCAGTACTTC. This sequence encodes CASSLDIAGKNIQYF.

The CDR3 nucleotides read TGTGCCAGCAGCTTGGCGCGGACTAGCGGGAGCAGGGAGACCCAGTACTTC. This gives the protein CASSLARTSGSRETQYF. This sequence joins TRBV5-8 and TRBJ2-5, with 13 positions matching TRBD2. CDR3 length equals 17 residues. Trimming removed 0 bases from V and 5 bases from J; junction bases left unmatched: 7. Per germline, CDR1 SGHTS and CDR2 YDEGEE.

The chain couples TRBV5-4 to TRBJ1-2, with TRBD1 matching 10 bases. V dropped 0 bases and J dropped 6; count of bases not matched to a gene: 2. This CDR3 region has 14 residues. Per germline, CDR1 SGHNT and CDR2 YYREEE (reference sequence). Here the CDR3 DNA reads TGTGCCAGCAGCTTGGTAGGGACAGGGGATGGCTACACCTTC. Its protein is CASSLVGTGDGYTF.

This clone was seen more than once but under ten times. The CDR3 reads CAWSPRLAGTDTQYF. CDR3 DNA: TGTGCCTGGAGTCCAAGACTAGCGGGCACAGATACGCAGTATTTT. This chain joins TRBV30 and TRBJ2-3, with 9 positions matching TRBD2. The CDR3 contains 15 residues. Losses at the gene ends were 2 bases for V and 1 base for J; bases not matched to a gene: 4. The germline gives CDR1 GTSNPN, CDR2 SVGIG (reference sequence).

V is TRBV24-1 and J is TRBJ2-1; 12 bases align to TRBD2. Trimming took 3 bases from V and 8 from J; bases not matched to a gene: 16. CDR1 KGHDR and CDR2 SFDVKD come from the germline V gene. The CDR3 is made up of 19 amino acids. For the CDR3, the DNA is TGTGCCACCAGTGATCCTAGACGGACTAGCGGGACCCGGGCGGATGAGCAGTTCTTC. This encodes CATSDPRRTSGTRADEQFF.

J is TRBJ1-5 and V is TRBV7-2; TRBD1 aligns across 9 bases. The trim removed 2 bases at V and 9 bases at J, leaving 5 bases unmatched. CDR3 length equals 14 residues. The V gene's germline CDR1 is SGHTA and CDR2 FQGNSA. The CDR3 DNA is TGTGCCAGCAGCTTAAACAGGGGGCAGGGGCCCCAGCATTTT. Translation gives CASSLNRGQGPQHF.

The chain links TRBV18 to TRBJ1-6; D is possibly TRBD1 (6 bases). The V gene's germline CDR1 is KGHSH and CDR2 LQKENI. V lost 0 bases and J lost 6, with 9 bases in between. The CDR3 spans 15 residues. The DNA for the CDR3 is TGTGCCAGCTCACCACCCGGGACAAGTAATTCACCCCTCCACTTT. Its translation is CASSPPGTSNSPLHF.

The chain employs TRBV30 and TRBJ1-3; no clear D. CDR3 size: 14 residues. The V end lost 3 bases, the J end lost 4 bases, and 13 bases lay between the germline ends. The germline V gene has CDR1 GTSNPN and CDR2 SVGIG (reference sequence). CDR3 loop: CAWSGDLGGNTIYF. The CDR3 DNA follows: TGTGCCTGGAGCGGGGATCTGGGAGGAAACACCATATATTTT.

CDR3: CASSLKKGTGYFKNEQFF. The CDR3 DNA sequence: TGCGCCAGCAGCCTGAAAAAAGGGACAGGCTACTTCAAGAATGAGCAGTTCTTC. V gene TRBV4-3 combines with J gene TRBJ2-1, with 8 bases matching TRBD1. Germline V gene data show CDR1 as LGHNA and CDR2 as YSLEER. Trimming cost V 4 bases and J 7 bases; bases outside gene matches: 18. The CDR3 sequence is 18 residues long.